This T cell receptor (beta chain) derives from a study of cytomegalovirus exposure and HLA in healthy donors. The germline CDR1 and CDR2 sequences are MNHEY and SMNVEV (reference sequence). This CDR3 comprises 15 residues. V lost 1 base and J lost 2; bases outside the gene matches: 3. Both 60 Vbeta primers and 13 Jbeta primers went into the PCR. Data came from immunoSEQ multiplex PCR; TCRdb stores just in-frame clones and leaves some out. The data show approximately 240,000 clones, about 80% seen once. Specimen: PBMCs. The chain combines TRBV27 with TRBJ2-7; 9 bases line up with TRBD1. The clonotype originates from a woman in her fifties or sixties in good health and CMV-seropositive. The DNA for the CDR3 is TGTGCCAGCAGTTTATTTTGGGACAGGGCCTACGAGCAGTACTTC. Translation: CASSLFWDRAYEQYF.